This TCR beta chain emerged from a study of CXCR3-negative and CXCR3-positive naive CD8 T cells. UMI-labeled 5' RACE yielded the TRB cDNA libraries. TCRdb reworked the 5' RACE reads into one entry per CDR3 protein, no DNA. This listing includes 40,000 to 50,000 distinct CDR3 sequences. Concerning this clonotype itself: Its antigen is unidentified.

Study-level results: TRBV-TRBJ usage matched between naive CXCR3-negative and CXCR3-positive cells but not between memory cells. The level of CXCR3 expression partially decreased after cryopreservation; the majority of assays used fresh PBMCs.

Sequencing input: naive CXCR3- CD8+ T cells from blood. Subset of the sample: CD45RO-CCR7+CD27+CD95- naive CD8+ T cells lacking CXCR3 (TNR3-). This clonotype originated in a human donor in good health. Some clones in this sample may be carry-over from other donors' samples.

The CDR3 here is CSAETGMGTGELFF. This chain connects TRBV29-1 to TRBJ2-2; the TCRdb D gene call, TRBD1, has no DNA to confirm it. The germline gives CDR1 SQVTM, CDR2 ANQGSEA. The CDR3 is made up of 14 amino acids.